This T cell receptor (beta chain) was sequenced during a study of blood T cells in healthy people across ages. Overall study results and limits: Possibly, changes in expanded clonotypes were confounded because donor CMV status was unknown.

A second PCR, run for about 6 to 11 cycles, used a sample-barcoded 5' primer plus a J-beta primer mix. TCRdb re-analysed the 5' RACE reads in MiXCR, keeping a single row per CDR3 protein. The sample lists nearly 800,000 distinct CDR3 sequences, approximately 53% occurring once. V was cut by 1 base and J by 3 bases, with 6 bases left in between. The CDR3 has 13 residues. CDR1 and CDR2 from the germline V gene are SEHNR and FQNEAQ (reference sequence). A note on this clonotype: What it recognizes is unknown.

The sequenced sample was blood. This clonotype was obtained from a man in his forties in good health. This rearrangement joins TRBV7-9 to TRBJ1-2, with D unresolved. The CDR3 spells CASSLDTDYGYTF. The DNA of the CDR3 is TGTGCCAGCAGCTTAGATACGGACTATGGCTACACCTTC.